The next 3 T cell receptor beta chains were all read from a single sample in a study of tumor and adjacent non-tumor tissue in lung cancer (dated by TCRdb to the late 2010s). RNA was isolated from bulk, unsorted tissue, and RNA quality was assessed with a NanoDrop ND-1000 and an Agilent 2100. The method behind the library was multiplex PCR. This sample was sequenced with an Illumina HiSeq 2500. TCRbeta libraries were constructed through three rounds of nested PCR with primers (Table S4) according to protocols adapted from ARM-PCR. TCRdb reworked the public reads: Q25 trimming with fastp, MiXCR clone assembly, productive beta chains retained. Records with the same CDR3 protein are collapsed into one entry carrying the most frequent genes and DNA. For this sample there are approximately 70,000 distinct CDR3 sequences; around 78% appear just once. The ten largest clones add up to roughly 30% of the sample.

The sequenced material came from lung tumor tissue. All receptors come from a man in his sixties with non-small cell lung cancer.

As regards this clonotype: A junction end diverges from the germline sequence, so it may reflect a read error. The chain has TRBV29-1 and TRBJ1-2, with TRBD1 matching over 8 bases. CDR3 length: 17 residues. Germline V gene sequence: CDR1 SQVTM, CDR2 ANQGSEA. The CDR3 region is CSVGFNTGTGSNYGCTF. CDR3 bases: TGCAGCGTTGGGTTTAACACTGGGACAGGATCTAACTATGGCTGCACCTTC.

The chain joins TRBV12-5 to TRBJ2-1; tentative D call: TRBD2 (6 bases). Trimming left V 7 bases short and J 8 bases short, with 21 bases between. CDR3 length: 15 amino acids. CDR1 and CDR2 from the germline V gene are LGHNT and FRNRAP. The CDR3 DNA follows: TGTGCTAGTGCTCCCGGGACGGGGAGGAAGCATGAGCAGTTCTTC. Translating gives CASAPGTGRKHEQFF.

The V and J genes are TRBV12-5 and TRBJ1-1; 9 bases line up with TRBD1. The ends lost 2 bases at V and 1 base at J; junction bases unmatched: 2. CDR1 and CDR2 (germline): LGHNT, FRNRAP. The CDR3 contains 15 residues. In nucleotides, the CDR3 is TGTGCTAGTGGTTTGCGGACAGGGGCGAACACTGAAGCTTTCTTT. Its translation: CASGLRTGANTEAFF.